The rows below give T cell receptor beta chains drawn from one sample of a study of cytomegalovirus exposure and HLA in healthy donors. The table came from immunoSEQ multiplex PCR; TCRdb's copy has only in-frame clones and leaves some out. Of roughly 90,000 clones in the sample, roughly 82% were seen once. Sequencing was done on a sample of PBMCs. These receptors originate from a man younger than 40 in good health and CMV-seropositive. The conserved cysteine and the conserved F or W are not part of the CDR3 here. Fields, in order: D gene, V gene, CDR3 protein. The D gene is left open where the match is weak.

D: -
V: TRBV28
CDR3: ASSPEGSWEKLF

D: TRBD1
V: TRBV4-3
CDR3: ASSQYGQGYSTDTQY

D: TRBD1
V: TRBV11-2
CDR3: ASTPGTGGHYGYT

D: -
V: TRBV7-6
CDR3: ASSLTDRPNEKLF

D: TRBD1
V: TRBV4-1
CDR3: ASSQAGQGTDQPQH

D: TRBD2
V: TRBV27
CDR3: ASSLGLDKTQY

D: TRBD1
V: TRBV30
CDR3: AWRTGGSTEAF

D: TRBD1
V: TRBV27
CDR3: ASSPSSGDRAHEQY

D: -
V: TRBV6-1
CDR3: ASSEVWAALNSGSYNEQF

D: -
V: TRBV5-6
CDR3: ASSFILNEAGYT

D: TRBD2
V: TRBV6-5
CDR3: ASSYPLLAGGGEQY

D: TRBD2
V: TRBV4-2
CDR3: ASSSSGPDSYEQY

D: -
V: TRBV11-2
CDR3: ASSLAAGNYGYT

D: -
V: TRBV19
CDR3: ASTGNYQETQY

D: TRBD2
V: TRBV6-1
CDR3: ASSEKPSGSNEQF

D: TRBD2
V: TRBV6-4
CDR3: ASSEAPPGSRGGEQF

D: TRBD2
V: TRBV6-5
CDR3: ASSYPSGSGIYEQY

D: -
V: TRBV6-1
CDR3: ASSRTVLYEQY

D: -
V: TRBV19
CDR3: ASSIGGRTDTQY

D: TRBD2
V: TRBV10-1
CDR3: ASSETQAGGPGTQY

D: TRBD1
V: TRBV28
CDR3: ASSAAWDRGIGNTIY

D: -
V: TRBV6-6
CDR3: ASGGFSNQPQH

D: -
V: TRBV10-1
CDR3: ASSEWENTFDRGYT

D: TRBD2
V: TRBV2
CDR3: ASRGGRSGRSYEQY

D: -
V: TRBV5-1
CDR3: ASRPQGNTEAF

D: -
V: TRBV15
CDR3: ATSSPGQREYEQY

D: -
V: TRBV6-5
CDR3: ASTRLTEGEQF

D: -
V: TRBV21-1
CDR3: ASRRGLAGGRSYEQY